This passage covers 16 T cell receptor beta chains from one sample sequenced in a study of blood T cell repertoires in COVID-19. The table came from immunoSEQ multiplex PCR; TCRdb's copy has only in-frame clones and leaves some out. The data hold 35,000 to 55,000 clones, with about 85% observed a single time. The sample consisted of peripheral blood. The origin of the receptors is a human donor in a cohort sampled during active COVID-19.

The chain employs TRBV6-6 and TRBJ2-7, with 9 bases fitting TRBD2. Germline CDR1 MNHNY, CDR2 SVGAGI (reference sequence). The CDR3 loop spans 15 amino acids. J gave up 6 bases and V 2 bases, and 8 bases lay outside the gene matches. DNA of the CDR3: TGTGCCAGCAGTTACGTCGGCGGGGGGGCAAGCGAGCAGTACTTC. Protein: CASSYVGGGASEQYF.

J is TRBJ2-5 and V is TRBV6-2 or TRBV6-3, with 9 positions matching TRBD2. The V and J ends lost 6 bases and 6 bases, in that order; junction bases with no gene match: 5. Germline CDR1 reads MNHEY; CDR2 reads SVGEGT. The CDR3 extends over 13 amino acids. The CDR3 coding sequence is TGTGCCAGCAGCGGCGGGGGGGCAAAGACCCAGTACTTC. Translating it yields CASSGGGAKTQYF.

The chain combines TRBV7-6 with TRBJ2-1; 8 nucleotides line up with TRBD2. This CDR3 has 19 residues. Per the germline V gene, CDR1 is SGHVS and CDR2 is FNYEAQ. V shed 3 bases, J shed 0 bases, and the junction held 13 bases outside the gene matches. The CDR3 DNA sequence: TGTGCCAGCAGCTTGATTGGAAAGCGGGGGCTTCACTCCTACAATGAGCAGTTCTTC. This translates into CASSLIGKRGLHSYNEQFF.

The rearrangement links TRBV7-2 to TRBJ2-2; tentative D call: TRBD1 (6 bases). Deletions cut 3 bases from V and 3 bases from J, with 11 bases between. The germline V gene encodes CDR1 SGHTA and CDR2 FQGNSA. This CDR3 has 15 residues. The DNA of the CDR3 is TGTGCCAGCAGCTTTGGGGGCGCAGACACCGGGGAGCTGTTTTTT. Amino acids: CASSFGGADTGELFF.

This chain connects TRBV2 to TRBJ2-6; 8 nucleotides match TRBD1. The CDR3 loop spans 16 amino acids. Per the germline V gene, CDR1 is SNHLY and CDR2 is FYNNEI. V lost 6 bases, J lost 2 bases, and 6 bases stayed unmatched. As DNA, the CDR3 is TGTGCCAGCAGAACAGGGGGGACAGCTGGGGCCAACGTCCTGACTTTC. Translation gives CASRTGGTAGANVLTF.

V is TRBV5-5 and J is TRBJ2-1; TRBD2 matches at 8 bases. Germline values: CDR1 SGHKS, CDR2 YYEKEE (reference sequence). V gave up 6 bases and J gave up 7 bases; unmatched junction bases: 3. The CDR3 is 12 residues long. The CDR3 DNA is TGTGCCAGCATCCCGGGAGGGAATGAGCAGTTCTTC. This sequence encodes CASIPGGNEQFF.

CDR3 amino acids: CASSPGQRGDTQYF. For the CDR3, the DNA is TGCGCCAGCAGCCCTGGACAACGAGGAGATACGCAGTATTTT. The chain couples TRBV5-1 to TRBJ2-3; tentatively, D is TRBD1 (5 bases). This CDR3 has 14 residues. Germline V gene data show CDR1 as SGHRS and CDR2 as YFSETQ. V was pared by 4 bases and J by 5 bases, with 14 bases between.

The V and J genes are TRBV6-5 and TRBJ1-5, with 7 nucleotides matching TRBD1. The CDR3 runs to 15 residues. Trimming at V came to 6 bases and at J to 1 base, leaving 6 bases not matched to a gene. CDR1 and CDR2 from the germline V gene are MNHEY and SVGAGI. The CDR3 is CASSVDRMSNQPQHF. The CDR3 DNA reads as TGTGCCAGCAGCGTGGACAGGATGAGCAATCAGCCCCAGCATTTT.

The rearrangement uses TRBV28 and TRBJ2-1; TRBD2 matches 7 bases. The CDR3 length is 15 residues. The germline V gene encodes CDR1 MDHEN and CDR2 SYDVKM. After removal of 6 bases from V and 0 bases from J, the junction contained 5 bases not matched to a gene. Written as DNA, the CDR3 is TGTGCCAGCAGCTGGGGGGAGGGCTCCTACAATGAGCAGTTCTTC. It is translated as CASSWGEGSYNEQFF.

The chain uses TRBV7-2 and TRBJ1-2; D possibly corresponds to TRBD1 (6 bases). V was pared by 6 bases and J by 2 bases, with 13 bases between. This CDR3 contains 14 residues. The germline CDR1 and CDR2 sequences are SGHTA and FQGNSA. The CDR3 bases are TGTGCCAGCAGGGGGACAACCGGAAACTATGGCTACACCTTC. This translates into CASRGTTGNYGYTF.

The chain links TRBV11-2 to TRBJ2-7; weak D call: TRBD1 (6 bases). V was clipped by 7 bases and J by 3 bases, with 10 bases between them. Germline CDR1 and CDR2: SGHAT and FQNNGV. The CDR3 contains 12 residues. The CDR3 loop is CASTGRGYEQYF. The CDR3 nucleotides are TGTGCCAGCACCGGCAGGGGCTACGAGCAGTACTTC.

The rearrangement uses TRBV7-3 and TRBJ2-1, with 10 nucleotides matching TRBD2. The CDR3 length is 15 residues. Per germline, CDR1 SGHTA and CDR2 FQGTGA. V lost 3 bases, J lost 6 bases, and 5 bases stayed unmatched. CDR3 DNA sequence: TGTGCCAGCAGCTTGGGAGCGGGGGGGCCCAATGAGCAGTTCTTC. This encodes CASSLGAGGPNEQFF. Full variable domain (outside the CDR3, taken from reference TRBV7-3 and TRBJ2-1): GAGVSQTPSNKVTEKGKYVELRCDPISGHTALYWYRQSLGQGPEFLIYFQGTGAADDSGLPNDRFFAVRPEGSVSTLKIQRTERGDSAVYLCASSLGAGGPNEQFFGPGTRLTVL.

This clone was seen only a few times. This chain connects TRBV5-1 to TRBJ2-3; D gene unclear. V lost 4 bases and J 3 bases, leaving 15 bases between the germline ends. Per the germline V gene, CDR1 is SGHRS and CDR2 is YFSETQ. CDR3 length: 15 amino acids. CDR3 bases: TGCGCCAGCAGCCCCAAGCCCCCTCCGACAGATACGCAGTATTTT. This encodes CASSPKPPPTDTQYF.

The DNA of the CDR3 is TGTGCCAGCAGCTGGGGGACAGGTTCCTACAATGAGCAGTTCTTC. Translated, it gives CASSWGTGSYNEQFF. The chain recombines TRBV7-3 with TRBJ2-1, with 8 bases that match TRBD1. V was clipped by 4 bases and J by 1 base; unmatched bases: 3. Germline V gene sequence: CDR1 SGHTA, CDR2 FQGTGA. The CDR3 is 15 amino acids.

V gene TRBV7-2 combines with J gene TRBJ2-3, with 10 bases identical to TRBD2. CDR3 length: 15 residues. V was pared by 10 bases and J by 9 bases, with 16 bases of the junction left unmatched. Germline-derived CDR1 and CDR2 are SGHTA and FQGNSA. CDR3 nucleotides: TGTGCCACCGCCGGGGGAGCGGGGGGGCGAGGGACGCAGTATTTT. Translated, it gives CATAGGAGGRGTQYF.

V and J are TRBV18 and TRBJ2-3; 10 bases are a match to TRBD2. Germline V gene lookup returns CDR1 KGHSH and CDR2 LQKENI. This CDR3 region has 16 residues. V gave up 6 bases and J gave up 3 bases; unmatched junction bases: 9. The CDR3: CASSERGGLGTDTQYF. The CDR3 nucleotides read TGTGCCAGCTCGGAGCGGGGGGGCCTTGGAACAGATACGCAGTATTTT.